This TCR beta chain is drawn from a study of metastatic and nonmetastatic thyroid tumors. In the study overall: Patients with malignant and benign thyroid disease provided blood and tumor or nodule tissue, whose repertoires were compared.

V was shortened by 7 bases and J by 3 bases, with 18 bases between the two germline ends. There are 15 residues in the CDR3. The germline CDR1 and CDR2 sequences are LNHNV and YYDKDF (reference sequence). The study's findings and limits: According to reports, the diversity of TCR beta was significantly higher in malignant thyroid tumors than in benign nodules, and this held in both blood and tumor samples.

This clone appeared many times. The antigen is unknown. In the authors' workflow: CDR3 differences across clinicopathological groups were used to build a distant-metastasis classifier for papillary thyroid cancer. TCRdb re-analyzed the PCR reads through MiXCR. TCRdb assigned the V and J calls; the authors' analysis was not used. The sample includes approximately 30,000 clones, around 15% of them seen just once. Every patient underwent thyroid surgery untreated. The sequencing sample was made of blood. The receptor's source is a male donor with papillary thyroid cancer or a benign thyroid nodule (not recorded which). Some clones in this sample may be carry-over from other donors' samples. The chain has TRBV15 and TRBJ1-1; tentatively, D is TRBD1 (5 bases). Here the CDR3 DNA reads TGTGCCACCACTAAAGATCGGGGGGGGTACACTGAAGCTTTCTTT. As protein: CATTKDRGGYTEAFF.